The sequence of this T cell receptor beta chain was determined in a study of post-analysis software for immune sequencing data. Across the study: Both relapsing-remitting and secondary progressive multiple sclerosis featured among the disease courses, as did progressive-relapsing multiple sclerosis.

TCR beta cDNA libraries had unique molecular identifiers. Each sample of about 0.9 to 11 million input T cells yielded around 500,000 cDNA molecules, so each molecule approximated one T cell. TCRdb called the PCR reads again in MiXCR, with one record for every CDR3 protein. The table shows 350,000 to 450,000 distinct CDR3 sequences, with approximately 39% occurring only once. The ends lost 5 bases at V and 2 bases at J; junction bases unmatched: 4. The germline V gene has CDR1 SGHAT and CDR2 FQNNGV. The CDR3 length is 14 residues. With regard to this clonotype: What it binds is unknown.

Study-wide results and caveats: Comparison of patients with controls showed 4 to 6 TRBV segments more frequent in patients, TRBV5-6, TRBV5-1 and TRBV20-1 among them. Compared with controls, patients showed significantly lower normalized Chao1 diversity. Under F measure analysis, samples from one preparation batch co-clustered strongly.

The material sequenced was blood. The rearrangement links TRBV11-2 to TRBJ2-7, with TRBD1 matching 9 bases. The source of this sequence is a girl aged 2 to 10 with multiple sclerosis. CDR3 loop: CASSRDRVTYEQYF. The CDR3 nucleotides are TGTGCCAGCAGCCGGGACAGGGTAACCTACGAGCAGTACTTC.